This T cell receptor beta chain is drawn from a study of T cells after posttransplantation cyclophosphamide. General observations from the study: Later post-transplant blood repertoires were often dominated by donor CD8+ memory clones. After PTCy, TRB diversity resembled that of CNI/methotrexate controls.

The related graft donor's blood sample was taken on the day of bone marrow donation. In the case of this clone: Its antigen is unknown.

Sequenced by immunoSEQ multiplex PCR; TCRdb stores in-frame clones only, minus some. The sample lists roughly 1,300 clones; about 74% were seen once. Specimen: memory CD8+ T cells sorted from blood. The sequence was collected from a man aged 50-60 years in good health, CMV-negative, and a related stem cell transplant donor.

As DNA, the CDR3 is TGTGCCAGCAGGTATGCAGATACGCAGTATTTT. This encodes CASRYADTQYF. The rearrangement joins TRBV25-1 to TRBJ2-3; no definite D call. This CDR3 has 11 amino acids. Germline V gene lookup returns CDR1 MGHDK and CDR2 SYGVNS. The V end was cut by 6 bases, the J end by 4 bases, with 5 bases between.